This is a list of T cell receptor beta chains from one sample in a study of T cell responses to AZD1222 COVID-19 vaccine. Only in-frame clones appear in the TCRdb table, and some are missing; sequencing was by immunoSEQ multiplex PCR. The sample lists 90,000 to 140,000 clones, around 90% seen once, with approximately 10% in the top ten. The specimen comprised peripheral blood, sampled on day 0 of AZD1222 vaccination. These receptors were obtained from an adult in good health. CDR3s include the opening cysteine and the closing phenylalanine or tryptophan. Each record gives: V gene, CDR3 protein.

TRBV5-4	CASSSAGVSHEQYF
TRBV7-3	CASSLGSDSNLAKNIQYF
TRBV5-4	CASSLGRAGGTYNEQFF
TRBV6-6	CASSPRLAGGNGNPGELFF
TRBV7-2	CASSLEGAGGNQPQHF
TRBV5-1	CASSLLAGGDEQYF
TRBV2	CASAPGDSNQPQHF
TRBV7-8	CASSLRMRDTYNEQFF
TRBV19	CASTAGTRSSGANVLTF
TRBV21-1	CASQGSGRLAGGTQYF
TRBV3-1/TRBV3-2	CASSQDSGRAREQYF
TRBV4-3	CASSQGGNRDLNNEQFF
TRBV5-1	CASSLTDSPEKLFF
TRBV23-1	CASSQSSGRSMNTEAFF
TRBV5-5	CASSLARQFYNEQFF
TRBV5-8	CASSLLGFGEKLFF
TRBV9	CASSVGPGRTGNVDTQYF
TRBV23-1	CASSHPTGGGGYEQYF
TRBV7-9	CASSPHDQGAKNTEAFF
TRBV7-8	CASSSTYEQYF
TRBV19	CASSNGFDPISYEQYF
TRBV5-1	CASSLSPAGNTEAFF
TRBV19	CASSTYGAPNEKLFF
TRBV29-1	CSVRWGGMGTDTQYF
TRBV7-8	CASSPTYERSTGELFF
TRBV2	CASSLGRTLSQPQHF
TRBV4-1	CASSPLRLAGEFGEQYF
TRBV4-1	CASSPPVLAGGYGYTF
TRBV6-5	CASSVLAIGELFF
TRBV7-2	CASSFPGLRGNEQFF
TRBV29-1	CSVETGYTGELFF
TRBV15	CATSRDQLAGDGYTF
TRBV4-2	CASSQLHPGLEGETQYF
TRBV12-3/TRBV12-4	CASSLSVSYEQYF
TRBV19	CASVTGTANYGYTF
TRBV5-1	CASSLGGAGSYEQYF
TRBV15	CATSRSVTHTDSTGELFF
TRBV28	CASSDSGGNTIYF
TRBV2	CASSDRVVSSPLHF
TRBV21-1	CASSTTSNSPLHF